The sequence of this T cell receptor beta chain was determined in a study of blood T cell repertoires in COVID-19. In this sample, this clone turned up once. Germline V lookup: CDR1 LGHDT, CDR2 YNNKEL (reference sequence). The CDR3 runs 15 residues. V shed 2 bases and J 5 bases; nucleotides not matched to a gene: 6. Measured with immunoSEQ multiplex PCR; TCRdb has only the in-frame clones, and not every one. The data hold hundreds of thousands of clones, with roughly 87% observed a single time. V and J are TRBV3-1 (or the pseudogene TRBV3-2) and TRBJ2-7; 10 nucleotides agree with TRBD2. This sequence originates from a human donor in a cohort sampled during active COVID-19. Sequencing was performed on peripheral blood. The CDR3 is CASSQTASGSNEQYF. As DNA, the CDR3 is TGTGCCAGCAGCCAAACGGCTAGCGGGAGTAACGAGCAGTACTTC.